The entry below gives a single TCR beta chain sequence along with its context. These data belong to a study of blood T cell repertoires in COVID-19. Generated by immunoSEQ multiplex PCR, the TCRdb table keeps only in-frame clones and is missing some. The data hold fewer than 120,000 clones, with 70% to 80% observed a single time. The germline V gene has CDR1 SGHRS and CDR2 YFSETQ. The CDR3 is 15 amino acids. Losses at the gene ends were 4 bases for V and 6 bases for J; bases not matched to a gene: 7. The specimen sequenced was peripheral blood. The TCR sequence derives from a woman aged 55-69 years with acute or convalescent COVID-19. The genes are TRBV5-1 and TRBJ1-6, with 7 bases aligning to TRBD1. Here the CDR3 reads CASSGGRQGNSPLHF. As DNA, the CDR3 is TGCGCCAGCAGCGGGGGGCGACAGGGTAATTCACCCCTCCACTTT.